This TCR beta chain was documented in a study of T-cell memory formation after mild COVID-19. TCRdb passed the 5' RACE reads through MiXCR, listing each CDR3 protein once. The table has around 340,000 distinct CDR3 sequences, around 15% seen once. Trimming removed 5 bases from V and 4 bases from J, with 12 bases in between. The CDR3 spans 14 residues. Source material: PBMCs or a T cell subset sorted from them (not recorded which). V gene TRBV12-3 or TRBV12-4 combines with J gene TRBJ1-5, with a possible D match to TRBD1 (6 bases). This clonotype originated in a man between 18 and 35 years old who had mild COVID-19 (a few samples of this study predate the infection). Cell type and time point are not known. The CDR3 region has the DNA TGTGCCAGCAGTCCCCTTGACAGGAATCAGCCCCAGCATTTT. Protein product: CASSPLDRNQPQHF.